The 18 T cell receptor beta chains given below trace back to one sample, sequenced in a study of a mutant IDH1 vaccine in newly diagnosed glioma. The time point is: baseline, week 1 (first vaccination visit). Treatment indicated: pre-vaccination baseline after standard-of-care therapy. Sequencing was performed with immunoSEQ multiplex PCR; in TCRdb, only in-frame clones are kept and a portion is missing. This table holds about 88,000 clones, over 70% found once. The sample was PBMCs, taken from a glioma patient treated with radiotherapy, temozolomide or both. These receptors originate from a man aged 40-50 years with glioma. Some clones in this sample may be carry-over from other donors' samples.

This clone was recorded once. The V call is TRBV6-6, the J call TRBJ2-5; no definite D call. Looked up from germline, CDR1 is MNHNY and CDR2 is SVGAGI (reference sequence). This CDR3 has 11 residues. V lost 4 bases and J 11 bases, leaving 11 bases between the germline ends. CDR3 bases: TGTGCCAGCAGTTCCGGAGAACCGCAGTACTTC. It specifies CASSSGEPQYF.

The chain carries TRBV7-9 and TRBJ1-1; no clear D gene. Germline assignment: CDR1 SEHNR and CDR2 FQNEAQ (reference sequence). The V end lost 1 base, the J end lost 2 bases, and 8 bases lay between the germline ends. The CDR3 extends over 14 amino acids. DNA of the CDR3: TGTGCCAGCAGCTTAGGAGCTCCTAACACTGAAGCTTTCTTT. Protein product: CASSLGAPNTEAFF.

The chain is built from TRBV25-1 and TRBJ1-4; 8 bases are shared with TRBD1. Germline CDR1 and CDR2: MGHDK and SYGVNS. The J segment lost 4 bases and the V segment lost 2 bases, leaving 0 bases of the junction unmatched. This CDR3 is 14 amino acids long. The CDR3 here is CASSETGGNEKLFF. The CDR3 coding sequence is TGTGCCAGCAGTGAAACAGGGGGTAATGAAAAACTGTTTTTT.

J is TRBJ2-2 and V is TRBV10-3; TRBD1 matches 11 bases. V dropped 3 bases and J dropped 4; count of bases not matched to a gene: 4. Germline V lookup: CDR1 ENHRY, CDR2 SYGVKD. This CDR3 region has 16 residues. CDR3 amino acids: CAISDPGTGGTGELFF. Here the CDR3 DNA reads TGTGCCATCAGTGACCCTGGGACAGGGGGCACCGGGGAGCTGTTTTTT.

CDR3 DNA: TGTGCCAGCAGCGTAGGTTCCTATAATTCACCCCTCCACTTT. It is translated as CASSVGSYNSPLHF. This chain joins TRBV9 and TRBJ1-6; D uncertain. V lost 0 bases and J lost 1, with 2 bases in between. This CDR3 is 14 amino acids long. Germline V lookup: CDR1 SGDLS, CDR2 YYNGEE.

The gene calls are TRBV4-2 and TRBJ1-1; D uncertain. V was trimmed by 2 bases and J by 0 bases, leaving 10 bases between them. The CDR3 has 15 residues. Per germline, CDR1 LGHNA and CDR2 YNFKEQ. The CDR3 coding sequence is TGTGCCAGCAGCCAACCTCCGGCCCTGAACACTGAAGCTTTCTTT. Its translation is CASSQPPALNTEAFF.

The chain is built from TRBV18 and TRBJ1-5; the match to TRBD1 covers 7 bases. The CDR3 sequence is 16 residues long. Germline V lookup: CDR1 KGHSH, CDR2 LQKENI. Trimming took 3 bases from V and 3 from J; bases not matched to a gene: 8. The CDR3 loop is CASSPRQGGNNQPQHF. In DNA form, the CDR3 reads TGTGCCAGCTCACCTCGACAGGGTGGGAACAATCAGCCCCAGCATTTT.

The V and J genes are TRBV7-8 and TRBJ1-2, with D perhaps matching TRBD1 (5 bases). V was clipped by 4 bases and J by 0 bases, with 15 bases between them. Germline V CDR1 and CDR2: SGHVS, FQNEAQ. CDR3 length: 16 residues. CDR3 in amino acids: CASSSGWARTNYGYTF. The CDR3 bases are TGTGCCAGCAGCTCAGGGTGGGCCAGGACTAACTATGGCTACACCTTC.

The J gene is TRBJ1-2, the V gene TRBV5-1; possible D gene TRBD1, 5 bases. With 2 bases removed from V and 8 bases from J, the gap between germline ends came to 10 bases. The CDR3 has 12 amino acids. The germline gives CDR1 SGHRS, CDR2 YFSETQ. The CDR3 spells CASSFDSSGYTF. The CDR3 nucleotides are TGCGCCAGCAGCTTTGACAGTTCCGGCTACACCTTC.

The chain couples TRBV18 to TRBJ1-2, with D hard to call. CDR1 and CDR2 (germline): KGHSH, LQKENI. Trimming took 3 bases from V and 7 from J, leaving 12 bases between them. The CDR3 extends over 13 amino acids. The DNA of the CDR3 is TGTGCCAGCTCACCGCGGACCGCAGGTGGCTACACCTTC. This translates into CASSPRTAGGYTF.

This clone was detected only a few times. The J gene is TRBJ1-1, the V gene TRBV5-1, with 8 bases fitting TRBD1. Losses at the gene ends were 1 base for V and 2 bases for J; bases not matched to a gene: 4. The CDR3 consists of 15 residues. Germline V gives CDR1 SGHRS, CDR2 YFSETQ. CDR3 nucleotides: TGCGCCAGCAGCTTGTGGGGACAGGACAACACTGAAGCTTTCTTT. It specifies CASSLWGQDNTEAFF.

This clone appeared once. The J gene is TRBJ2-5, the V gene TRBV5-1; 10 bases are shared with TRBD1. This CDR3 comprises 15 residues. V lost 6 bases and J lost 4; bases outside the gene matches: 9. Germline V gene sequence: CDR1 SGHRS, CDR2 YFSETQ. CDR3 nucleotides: TGCGCCAGCATCCCTCAGACAGGGGGCGTAGAGACCCAGTACTTC. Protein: CASIPQTGGVETQYF.

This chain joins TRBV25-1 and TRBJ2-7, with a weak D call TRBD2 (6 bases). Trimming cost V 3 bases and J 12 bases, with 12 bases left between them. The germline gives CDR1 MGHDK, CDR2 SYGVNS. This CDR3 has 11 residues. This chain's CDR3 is CASSDREGLYF. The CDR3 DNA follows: TGTGCCAGCAGTGATCGAGAGGGACTGTACTTC.

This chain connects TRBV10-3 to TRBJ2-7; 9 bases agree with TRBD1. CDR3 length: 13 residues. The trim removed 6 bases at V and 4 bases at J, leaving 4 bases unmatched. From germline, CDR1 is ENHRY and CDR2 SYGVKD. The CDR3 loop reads CAISTGTGYEQYF. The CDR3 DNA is TGTGCCATCAGCACCGGGACAGGGTACGAGCAGTACTTC.

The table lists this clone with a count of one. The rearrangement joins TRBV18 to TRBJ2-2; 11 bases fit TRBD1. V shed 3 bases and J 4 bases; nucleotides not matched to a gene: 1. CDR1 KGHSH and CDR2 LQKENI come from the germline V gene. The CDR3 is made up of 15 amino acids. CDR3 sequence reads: CASSPGTGGTGELFF. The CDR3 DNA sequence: TGTGCCAGCTCACCCGGGACAGGGGGCACCGGGGAGCTGTTTTTT. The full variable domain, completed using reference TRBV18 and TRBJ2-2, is NAGVMQNPRHLVRRRGQEARLRCSPMKGHSHVYWYRQLPEEGLKFMVYLQKENIIDESGMPKERFSAEFPKEGPSILRIQQVVRGDSAAYFCASSPGTGGTGELFFGEGSRLTVL.

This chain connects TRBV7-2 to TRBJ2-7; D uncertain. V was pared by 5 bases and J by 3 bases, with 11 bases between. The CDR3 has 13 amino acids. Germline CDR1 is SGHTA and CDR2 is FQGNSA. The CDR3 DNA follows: TGTGCCAGCAGCCCAAGGGCGCTCTACGAGCAGTACTTC. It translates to CASSPRALYEQYF. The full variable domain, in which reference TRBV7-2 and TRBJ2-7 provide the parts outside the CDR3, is GAGVSQSPSNKVTEKGKDVELRCDPISGHTALYWYRQSLGQGLEFLIYFQGNSAPDKSGLPSDRFSAERTGGSVSTLTIQRTQQEDSAVYLCASSPRALYEQYFGPGTRLTVT.

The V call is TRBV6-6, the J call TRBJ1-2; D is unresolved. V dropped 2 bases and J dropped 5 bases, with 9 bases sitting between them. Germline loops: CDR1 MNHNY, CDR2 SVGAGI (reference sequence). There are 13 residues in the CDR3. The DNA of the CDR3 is TGTGCCAGCAGTTACGAAGTTGGGTATGGCTACACCTTC. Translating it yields CASSYEVGYGYTF.

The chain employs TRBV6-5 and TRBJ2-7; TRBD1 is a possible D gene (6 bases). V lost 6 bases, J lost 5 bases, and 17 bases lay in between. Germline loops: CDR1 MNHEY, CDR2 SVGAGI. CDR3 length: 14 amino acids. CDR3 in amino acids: CASSLDGGADEQYF. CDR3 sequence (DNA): TGTGCCAGCAGCCTGGATGGGGGCGCGGACGAGCAGTACTTC.